This entry lists 26 T cell receptor beta chains sequenced from one sample in a study of blood T cell repertoires in COVID-19. Clones were read by immunoSEQ multiplex PCR, and TCRdb kept only the in-frame ones, dropping some. The sample has 95,000 to 150,000 clones, 90% seen once. Input material: peripheral blood. These receptors came from a woman aged 55 to 70 with COVID-19, enrolled during active disease.

This sequence joins TRBV19 and TRBJ1-2, with 8 positions matching TRBD1. This CDR3 has 14 amino acids. The V segment lost 4 bases and the J segment 4 bases; nucleotides outside the gene matches: 5. CDR1 is LNHDA and CDR2 is SQIVND in the germline V gene (reference sequence). The CDR3 bases are TGTGCCAGTAGTAAGCCGGACAGGGTCTATGGCTACACCTTC. This sequence encodes CASSKPDRVYGYTF.

This sequence joins TRBV5-1 and TRBJ1-2; TRBD1 matches 7 bases. After removal of 0 bases from V and 4 bases from J, the junction contained 3 bases not matched to a gene. The germline CDR1 and CDR2 sequences are SGHRS and YFSETQ. This CDR3 region has 14 residues. CDR3 residues: CASSLDRGGYGYTF. CDR3 DNA: TGCGCCAGCAGCTTGGACAGGGGAGGCTATGGCTACACCTTC.

The chain links TRBV19 to TRBJ2-1; 7 positions agree with TRBD2. Germline assignment: CDR1 LNHDA and CDR2 SQIVND (reference sequence). The CDR3 spans 15 residues. Trimming cost V 8 bases and J 7 bases; bases outside gene matches: 14. CDR3 residues: CASRGDRSIVNEQFF. For the CDR3, the DNA is TGTGCCAGTCGGGGGGATAGGTCTATAGTAAATGAGCAGTTCTTC. Full variable domain (rest looked up from reference TRBV19 and TRBJ2-1): DGGITQSPKYLFRKEGQNVTLSCEQNLNHDAMYWYRQDPGQGLRLIYYSQIVNDFQKGDIAEGYSVSREKKESFPLTVTSAQKNPTAFYLCASRGDRSIVNEQFFGPGTRLTVL.

The chain carries TRBV18 and TRBJ1-1; no definite D call. Germline CDR1 is KGHSH and CDR2 is LQKENI. Trimming removed 5 bases at V and 1 base at J, with 14 bases between. The CDR3 is made up of 15 amino acids. CDR3 nucleotide sequence: TGTGCCAGCTCATACACTATGGAGTGGAACACTGAAGCTTTCTTT. Translation gives CASSYTMEWNTEAFF.

The chain links TRBV29-1 to TRBJ1-4; 9 bases fit TRBD1. The CDR3 sequence is 13 residues long. In germline, CDR1 is SQVTM, CDR2 ANQGSEA. V trimming: 5 bases; J trimming: 6 bases; junction bases outside the gene matches: 4. CDR3 nucleotide sequence: TGCAGCGTTCAAACAGGGGGCGATGAAAAACTGTTTTTT. Its translation: CSVQTGGDEKLFF.

The rearrangement joins TRBV7-9 to TRBJ2-1; maybe TRBD2 (5 bases). V gave up 3 bases and J gave up 10 bases, with 16 bases separating them. CDR1 and CDR2 from the germline V gene are SEHNR and FQNEAQ (reference sequence). CDR3 length: 14 amino acids. This CDR3 reads CASSLELAREEQFF. CDR3 coding DNA: TGTGCCAGCAGCTTGGAGCTAGCAAGAGAGGAGCAGTTCTTC.

This rearrangement joins TRBV6-6 to TRBJ1-2, with D perhaps matching TRBD1 (6 bases). Trimming removed 5 bases at V and 3 bases at J, with 25 bases between. CDR1 MNHNY and CDR2 SVGAGI come from the germline V gene (reference sequence). CDR3 size: 18 residues. The CDR3 sequence is CASSPALHLRQADYGYTF. In DNA form, the CDR3 reads TGTGCCAGCAGTCCAGCGCTTCACTTACGACAGGCAGACTATGGCTACACCTTC.

The chain links TRBV9 to TRBJ2-2; D is unresolved. The CDR3 contains 14 residues. Trimming pared 3 bases from V and 3 bases from J, leaving 9 bases between. CDR1 is SGDLS, CDR2 YYNGEE, per germline. CDR3 nucleotides: TGTGCCAGCAGCGGCGACTCTTACACCGGGGAGCTGTTTTTT. Encoded protein: CASSGDSYTGELFF. The entire variable domain, with the rest obtained from reference TRBV9 and TRBJ2-2, is as follows: DSGVTQTPKHLITATGQRVTLRCSPRSGDLSVYWYQQSLDQGLQFLIQYYNGEERAKGNILERFSAQQFPDLHSELNLSSLELGDSALYFCASSGDSYTGELFFGEGSRLTVL.

The chain links TRBV23-1 to TRBJ1-2; D possibly corresponds to TRBD1 (5 bases). TRBV23-1 is treated as an ORF (open reading frame) with a function not yet certain. V gave up 0 bases and J gave up 0 bases, with 17 bases separating them. This CDR3 comprises 18 residues. The CDR3 loop is CASSQSSLNRRSNYGYTF. As DNA, the CDR3 is TGCGCCAGCAGTCAATCCTCGTTGAACAGGCGATCTAACTATGGCTACACCTTC.

The genes are TRBV7-9 and TRBJ1-5; weak D call: TRBD1 (5 bases). CDR1 SEHNR and CDR2 FQNEAQ come from the germline V gene (reference sequence). V lost 3 bases to trimming and J lost 3 bases, with 12 bases between them. CDR3 length: 15 amino acids. CDR3 DNA sequence: TGTGCCAGCAGCTTGGGTCAGGGTGACAATCAGCCCCAGCATTTT. This gives the protein CASSLGQGDNQPQHF.

The chain carries TRBV25-1 and TRBJ1-1, with D possibly TRBD1 on 6 matching bases. The CDR3 runs 16 residues. Trimming took 4 bases from V and 5 from J, leaving 20 bases between them. Germline values: CDR1 MGHDK, CDR2 SYGVNS. The DNA of the CDR3 is TGTGCCAGCAGTGTCCGGGACATCTCCTGGGAAACTGAAGCTTTCTTT. This translates into CASSVRDISWETEAFF. The full variable domain, in which reference TRBV25-1 and TRBJ1-1 provide the parts outside the CDR3, is EADIYQTPRYLVIGTGKKITLECSQTMGHDKMYWYQQDPGMELHLIHYSYGVNSTEKGDLSSESTVSRIRTEHFPLTLESARPSHTSQYLCASSVRDISWETEAFFGQGTRLTVV.

The chain couples TRBV5-1 to TRBJ2-7; 7 nucleotides align to TRBD1. The V and J ends lost 3 bases and 3 bases, in that order; junction bases with no gene match: 3. CDR1 and CDR2 (germline): SGHRS, YFSETQ. This CDR3 has 13 amino acids. Here the CDR3 reads CASSSGQDYEQYF. The CDR3 DNA sequence: TGCGCCAGCAGCTCTGGACAGGACTACGAGCAGTACTTC.

The chain is built from TRBV4-1 and TRBJ1-5; D uncertain. CDR1 is MGHRA and CDR2 is YSYEKL in the germline V gene. The length of the CDR3 is 14 residues. The V gene lost 0 bases and the J gene lost 7 bases, with 10 bases spanning the gap. As DNA, the CDR3 is TGCGCCAGCAGCCAAGAAATCAGGTACCAGCCCCAGCATTTT. Translation: CASSQEIRYQPQHF.

The chain combines TRBV19 with TRBJ2-1; D might be TRBD1 (5 bases). V was clipped by 8 bases and J by 4 bases, with 12 bases between them. Germline V lookup: CDR1 LNHDA, CDR2 SQIVND (reference sequence). This CDR3 region has 13 residues. The CDR3 spells CASRQGSYNEQFF. Here the CDR3 DNA reads TGTGCCAGTCGTCAGGGTAGTTACAATGAGCAGTTCTTC.

The chain has TRBV9 and TRBJ2-1; D is undetermined. Germline CDR1 and CDR2: SGDLS and YYNGEE. With 4 bases removed from V and 9 bases from J, the gap between germline ends came to 17 bases. The CDR3 runs 14 residues. The CDR3 is CASSLALQTGEQFF. The CDR3 DNA is TGTGCCAGCAGCCTCGCCCTCCAGACGGGTGAGCAGTTCTTC.

The chain couples TRBV4-3 to TRBJ2-4, with TRBD2 as a possible D gene (6 bases). Per the germline V gene, CDR1 is LGHNA and CDR2 is YSLEER. There are 17 residues in the CDR3. Deletions cut 2 bases from V and 7 bases from J, with 21 bases between. The CDR3 DNA reads as TGCGCCAGCAGCCAATTTTATAGGAGGGGAGAAGGGAACATTCAGTACTTC. Amino acid sequence: CASSQFYRRGEGNIQYF.

This sequence joins TRBV12-3 or TRBV12-4 and TRBJ2-3, with a possible D match to TRBD2 (6 bases). V was clipped by 6 bases and J by 6 bases, with 13 bases between them. The CDR3 runs to 13 residues. The CDR3 sequence is CASRQGGGDTQYF. Written as DNA, the CDR3 is TGTGCCAGCAGGCAGGGTGGAGGGGATACGCAGTATTTT.

This clone was detected only once. The chain is built from TRBV25-1 and TRBJ1-2, with 11 bases lining up with TRBD1. Germline V lookup: CDR1 MGHDK, CDR2 SYGVNS. V shed 2 bases and J 1 base; nucleotides not matched to a gene: 6. The CDR3 sequence is 17 residues long. The CDR3 region is CASSERTGGVFNYGYTF. In DNA form, the CDR3 reads TGTGCCAGCAGTGAAAGGACAGGGGGCGTCTTTAACTATGGCTACACCTTC.

This chain uses TRBV28 with TRBJ1-4; TRBD1 matches 9 bases. Trimming took 5 bases from V and 7 from J; bases not matched to a gene: 8. The CDR3 runs 15 residues. Looked up from germline, CDR1 is MDHEN and CDR2 is SYDVKM. This CDR3 is CASSPGGQGGEKLFF. The CDR3 DNA reads TGTGCCAGCAGTCCCGGGGGACAGGGTGGTGAAAAACTGTTTTTT.

V gene TRBV7-9 combines with J gene TRBJ1-2; D not certain. The germline V gene encodes CDR1 SEHNR and CDR2 FQNEAQ (reference sequence). V was pared by 2 bases and J by 8 bases, with 12 bases between. This CDR3 region has 13 residues. The CDR3 nucleotides read TGTGCCAGCAGCTTAAGGCGGGTTGAGGGCTACACCTTC. It encodes CASSLRRVEGYTF.

V gene TRBV7-2 combines with J gene TRBJ2-7; TRBD1 matches 8 bases. Germline V CDR1 and CDR2: SGHTA, FQGNSA. The CDR3 is 12 amino acids. The V gene end was trimmed by 4 bases and the J gene end by 4 bases; junction bases not matched to a gene: 0. The CDR3 region has the DNA TGTGCCAGCAGCTGGACAGGGTACGAGCAGTACTTC. It yields the protein CASSWTGYEQYF.

In its sample, this clone was seen once. The V and J genes are TRBV29-1 and TRBJ1-3; 8 bases agree with TRBD1. The CDR3 loop spans 14 amino acids. J was trimmed by 1 base and V by 7 bases; bases with no gene match: 6. Germline V gene lookup returns CDR1 SQVTM and CDR2 ANQGSEA. In DNA form, the CDR3 reads TGCAGCGCTGGACAGGGACGGTCTGGAAACACCATATATTTT. This translates into CSAGQGRSGNTIYF.

J is TRBJ1-2 and V is TRBV29-1; TRBD1 might be the D (5 bases). CDR3 length: 11 residues. Between the trimmed V and J ends, which lost 4 bases and 2 bases, there was a span of 5 bases. Germline lookup yields CDR1 SQVTM and CDR2 ANQGSEA. The CDR3 DNA follows: TGCAGCGTTGGACAGAACTATGGCTACACCTTC. Translation: CSVGQNYGYTF.

The J gene is TRBJ1-3, the V gene TRBV30; a weak D match, TRBD1 (6 bases). Trimming shortened V by 6 bases and J by 3 bases, and 12 bases separated the two germline ends. The CDR3 spans 13 residues. Germline V CDR1 and CDR2: GTSNPN, SVGIG (reference sequence). The CDR3 region has the DNA TGTGCCTGCAGGGGCCACCTTGGAAACACCATATATTTT. As protein: CACRGHLGNTIYF.

V usage is TRBV7-2 and J usage is TRBJ2-1, with a possible D match to TRBD1 (7 bases). Per the germline V gene, CDR1 is SGHTA and CDR2 is FQGNSA. The CDR3 totals 16 residues. V was shortened by 5 bases and J by 2 bases, with 16 bases between the two germline ends. The CDR3 DNA reads TGTGCCAGCAGCCGCGCAGGGGGGCTAACCTACAATGAGCAGTTCTTC. Protein: CASSRAGGLTYNEQFF.

The rearrangement links TRBV30 to TRBJ1-5; the D is unclear. The CDR3 loop spans 13 amino acids. Germline-derived CDR1 and CDR2 are GTSNPN and SVGIG (reference sequence). Trimming left V 2 bases short and J 4 bases short, with 9 bases between. This CDR3 reads CAWSIRENQPQHF. CDR3 sequence (DNA): TGTGCCTGGAGTATTAGAGAGAATCAGCCCCAGCATTTT.